Below, one TCR beta chain is given with its context. Its antigen remains unknown. Method: immunoSEQ multiplex PCR; TCRdb's copy keeps in-frame clones and lacks some. The table shows tens of thousands of clones, with 90% to 95% occurring only once. The data were obtained in a study of OX40 agonist ivuxolimab in advanced cancers. Looking at the study overall: Patients' therapy was ivuxolimab, an antibody that acts as an agonist of OX40 (CD134).

Broader study findings: Circulating CD4+ and CD8+ T cells showed clonal expansion by week 6 at 0.1 to 3.0 mg/kg. The study did not work out the antigen specificity of the expanded peripheral T cells.

The CDR3 covers 17 residues. V was clipped by 4 bases and J by 1 base; unmatched bases: 9. Germline V CDR1 and CDR2: SGHAT, FQDESV (reference sequence). The sample here was CD4+ or CD8+ T cells sorted from blood, taken in a trial of the OX40 agonist ivuxolimab. The chain uses TRBV11-1 and TRBJ2-7; 11 bases match TRBD2. This receptor was taken from an adult with an advanced solid tumor such as melanoma, head and neck, liver or kidney cancer. CDR3 sequence reads: CASSSLAGGIRSYEQYF. CDR3 sequence (DNA): TGTGCCAGCAGCTCTCTAGCGGGAGGAATTCGGTCCTACGAGCAGTACTTC.